This TCR beta chain was recovered during a study of shared clonotypes between healthy human individuals. On the study more broadly: The cohort had a couple of women and three men, ages 18 to 49. Study-level results: Although depth was large, rarefaction showed that sequencing of the sorted subsets was incomplete.

Replicate PCRs from sorted subsets contained around 200 ng DNA, which is 29,000 or so T cell genomes. Here immunoSEQ multiplex PCR was the method, and the copy in TCRdb shows in-frame clones only, minus some. Here the sample spans more than 150,000 clones, over 50% being singletons. About this clone itself: The antigen is not known.

From germline, CDR1 is MDHEN and CDR2 SYDVKM. The length of the CDR3 is 14 residues. J lost 5 bases, V lost 5 bases, and 6 bases had no gene match. The sequenced material came from memory CD4+ T cells sorted from blood. Regarding subset: CD45RA-negative fraction. The clonotype was recovered from a man aged 25-45 years in good health. This chain connects TRBV28 to TRBJ2-3; TRBD2 matches at 8 bases. The CDR3 here is CASSNGLAIDTQYF. CDR3 nucleotide sequence: TGTGCCAGCAGTAACGGACTAGCTATAGATACGCAGTATTTT. The full variable domain, its missing parts supplied by reference TRBV28 and TRBJ2-3, is DVKVTQSSRYLVKRTGEKVFLECVQDMDHENMFWYRQDPGLGLRLIYFSYDVKMKEKGDIPEGYSVSREKKERFSLILESASTNQTSMYLCASSNGLAIDTQYFGPGTRLTVL.